The next 15 T cell receptor beta chains were all read from a single sample in a study of OX40 agonist ivuxolimab in advanced cancers. Repertoires were generated with immunoSEQ multiplex PCR, while TCRdb's copy carries only in-frame clones and drops some. The repertoire has 65,000 or so clones, 80% to 95% of them found once; the top ten carry 10% to 15%. The source was CD4+ or CD8+ T cells sorted from blood, collected in a trial of the OX40 agonist ivuxolimab. These receptor sequences come from an adult with an advanced solid tumor such as melanoma, head and neck, liver or kidney cancer.

Relative to its sample, this clone is medium-sized. The V call is TRBV5-5, the J call TRBJ1-2, with D unclear. Germline V gene sequence: CDR1 SGHKS, CDR2 YYEKEE (reference sequence). The length of the CDR3 is 14 residues. V shed 0 bases and J shed 5 bases, with 11 bases lying between them. As DNA, the CDR3 is TGTGCCAGCAGCTTGGTGGCTGCCTTTTATGGCTACACCTTC. It translates to CASSLVAAFYGYTF. The complete variable domain, with remaining parts taken from reference TRBV5-5 and TRBJ1-2, reads DAGVTQSPTHLIKTRGQQVTLRCSPISGHKSVSWYQQVLGQGPQFIFQYYEKEERGRGNFPDRFSARQFPNYSSELNVNALLLGDSALYLCASSLVAAFYGYTFGSGTRLTVV.

In this sample, this clone turned up once. The chain employs TRBV6-1 and TRBJ2-1; 8 nucleotides line up with TRBD2. V lost 9 bases, J lost 4 bases, and 11 bases stayed unmatched. This CDR3 region has 15 residues. Per germline, CDR1 MNHNS and CDR2 SASEGT. The CDR3 protein is CASTRDGGEYNEQFF. Written as DNA, the CDR3 is TGTGCCAGTACAAGGGACGGGGGGGAGTACAATGAGCAGTTCTTC.

CDR3 coding DNA: TGTGCCAGCAGCTTAGATGGAGCTAGCGGGGGGCCGGATACGCAGTATTTT. This encodes CASSLDGASGGPDTQYF. The chain links TRBV7-9 to TRBJ2-3; the match to TRBD2 covers 11 bases. This CDR3 spans 17 amino acids. Germline CDR1 and CDR2: SEHNR and FQNEAQ (reference sequence). V was clipped by 1 base and J by 6 bases; unmatched bases: 9.

The genes are TRBV9 and TRBJ1-6; 12 bases fit TRBD1. The CDR3 covers 15 residues. Germline V CDR1 and CDR2: SGDLS, YYNGEE. V gave up 4 bases and J gave up 7 bases; unmatched junction bases: 3. Here the CDR3 reads CASSFGTGGNSPLHF. Here the CDR3 DNA reads TGTGCCAGCAGCTTCGGGACAGGGGGCAATTCACCCCTCCACTTT. The entire variable domain, with the rest obtained from reference TRBV9 and TRBJ1-6, is as follows: DSGVTQTPKHLITATGQRVTLRCSPRSGDLSVYWYQQSLDQGLQFLIQYYNGEERAKGNILERFSAQQFPDLHSELNLSSLELGDSALYFCASSFGTGGNSPLHFGNGTRLTVT.

This chain joins TRBV7-9 and TRBJ1-4, with D perhaps TRBD1 (6 bases). This CDR3 contains 17 residues. V shed 4 bases and J shed 0 bases, with 15 bases lying between them. CDR1 and CDR2 from the germline V gene are SEHNR and FQNEAQ (reference sequence). As DNA, the CDR3 is TGTGCCAGCAGCTACCGGGACACTGGTGCAACTAATGAAAAACTGTTTTTT. Encoded protein: CASSYRDTGATNEKLFF. The full variable domain, with the rest looked up from reference TRBV7-9 and TRBJ1-4, is DTGVSQNPRHKITKRGQNVTFRCDPISEHNRLYWYRQTLGQGPEFLTYFQNEAQLEKSRLLSDRFSAERPKGSFSTLEIQRTEQGDSAMYLCASSYRDTGATNEKLFFGSGTQLSVL.

The sample holds a few counts of this clone. The chain has TRBV4-1 and TRBJ1-1; 9 nucleotides line up with TRBD1. CDR1 and CDR2 (germline): MGHRA, YSYEKL. The CDR3 covers 17 residues. The J segment lost 2 bases and the V segment lost 2 bases, leaving 9 bases of the junction unmatched. The CDR3 spells CASSQPRGGQGNTEAFF. The CDR3 DNA is TGCGCCAGCAGCCAACCCCGAGGGGGACAGGGAAACACTGAAGCTTTCTTT.

The rearrangement links TRBV5-1 to TRBJ1-1, with D perhaps matching TRBD1 (6 bases). The CDR3 has 14 residues. CDR1 and CDR2 from the germline V gene are SGHRS and YFSETQ. Deletions cut 2 bases from V and 7 bases from J, with 15 bases between. The CDR3 protein is CASSFRGGVGEAFF. DNA for the CDR3: TGCGCCAGCAGCTTCAGGGGCGGGGTGGGTGAAGCTTTCTTT.

The V call is TRBV2, the J call TRBJ1-2; D not certain. This CDR3 is built from 12 residues. V was shortened by 8 bases and J by 3 bases, with 10 bases between the two germline ends. Germline values: CDR1 SNHLY, CDR2 FYNNEI. CDR3 residues: CASLGSYYGYTF. The CDR3 coding sequence is TGTGCCAGCCTTGGCAGCTACTATGGCTACACCTTC.

This clone was observed once. J is TRBJ2-7 and V is TRBV6-6; 9 nucleotides align to TRBD1. CDR3 length: 13 amino acids. V shed 6 bases, J shed 3 bases, and the junction held 3 bases outside the gene matches. Germline CDR1 MNHNY, CDR2 SVGAGI (reference sequence). In nucleotides, the CDR3 is TGTGCCAGCAGAAACAGGGGGCTCTACGAGCAGTACTTC. Translated, it gives CASRNRGLYEQYF.

The CDR3 loop reads CASSVSGGGTGELFF. CDR3 bases: TGTGCCAGCAGTGTTAGCGGGGGGGGCACCGGGGAGCTGTTTTTT. The chain employs TRBV6-5 and TRBJ2-2; 11 positions match TRBD2. Germline CDR1 MNHEY, CDR2 SVGAGI. V shed 5 bases and J 4 bases; nucleotides not matched to a gene: 3. This CDR3 contains 15 residues.

V is TRBV6-5 and J is TRBJ2-2, with D possibly being TRBD1 (6 bases). Germline V gene sequence: CDR1 MNHEY, CDR2 SVGAGI. V lost 4 bases to trimming and J lost 0 bases, with 9 bases between them. This CDR3 is built from 15 residues. The CDR3 coding sequence is TGTGCCAGCAGTTGGGACACCGCGAACACCGGGGAGCTGTTTTTT. The encoded protein is CASSWDTANTGELFF.

V usage is TRBV13 and J usage is TRBJ2-7; tentative D call: TRBD2 (6 bases). Per the germline V gene, CDR1 is PRHDT and CDR2 is FYEKMQ (reference sequence). V lost 0 bases and J lost 0, with 15 bases in between. The CDR3 runs to 17 residues. The CDR3 coding sequence is TGTGCCAGCAGCTTAGGTATGATAGCGGCCCTCTCCTACGAGCAGTACTTC. It is translated as CASSLGMIAALSYEQYF.

V gene TRBV27 combines with J gene TRBJ2-2; a possible D gene is TRBD2 (6 bases). V lost 4 bases to trimming and J lost 1 base, with 13 bases between them. Germline V gives CDR1 MNHEY, CDR2 SMNVEV (reference sequence). The CDR3 consists of 16 residues. DNA for the CDR3: TGTGCCAGCAGTTCCATCCTAGCGATGAACACCGGGGAGCTGTTTTTT. Amino acids: CASSSILAMNTGELFF.

The V call is TRBV5-1, the J call TRBJ2-1, with TRBD2 identical over 12 bases. J was trimmed by 8 bases and V by 4 bases; bases with no gene match: 7. The CDR3 runs 15 residues. Germline-derived CDR1 and CDR2 are SGHRS and YFSETQ. The CDR3 reads CASSPLAGGPHEQFF. DNA for the CDR3: TGCGCCAGCAGCCCCCTAGCGGGGGGGCCACATGAGCAGTTCTTC.

This sequence joins TRBV7-9 and TRBJ1-1; tentatively, D is TRBD1 (6 bases). The CDR3 sequence is 15 residues long. V was pared by 0 bases and J by 7 bases, with 15 bases between. Germline V gives CDR1 SEHNR, CDR2 FQNEAQ (reference sequence). The CDR3 region has the DNA TGTGCCAGCAGCTTAGCGCAACAGGGCGGGGTTGAAGCTTTCTTT. It is translated as CASSLAQQGGVEAFF.